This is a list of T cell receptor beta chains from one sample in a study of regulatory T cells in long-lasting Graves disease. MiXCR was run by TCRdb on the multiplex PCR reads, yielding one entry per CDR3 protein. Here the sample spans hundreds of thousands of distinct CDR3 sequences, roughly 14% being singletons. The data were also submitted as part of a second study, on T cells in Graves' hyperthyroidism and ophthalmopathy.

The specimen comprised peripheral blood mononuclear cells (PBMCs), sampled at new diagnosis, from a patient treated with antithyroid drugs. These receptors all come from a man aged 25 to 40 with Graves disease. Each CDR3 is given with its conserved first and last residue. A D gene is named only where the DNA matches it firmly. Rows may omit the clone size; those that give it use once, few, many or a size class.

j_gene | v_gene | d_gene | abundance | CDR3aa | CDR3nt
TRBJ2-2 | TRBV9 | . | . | CASSPRGAGGAGELFF | TGTGCCAGCAGCCCAAGGGGTGCAGGGGGGGCCGGGGAGCTGTTTTTT
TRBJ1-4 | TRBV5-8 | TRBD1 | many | CASTVTGGREKLFF | TGTGCCAGCACCGTCACAGGGGGTCGGGAAAAACTGTTTTTT
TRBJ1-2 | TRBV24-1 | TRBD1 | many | CATSDGTGRWLSYTF | TGTGCCACCAGTGATGGGACAGGGCGATGGTTGAGCTACACCTTC
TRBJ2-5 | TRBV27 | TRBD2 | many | CASSLLYRTSEVETQYF | TGTGCCAGCAGTTTACTGTACAGGACTAGCGAGGTGGAGACCCAGTACTTC
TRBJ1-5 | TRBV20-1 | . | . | CSAQQGDRANQPQHF | TGCAGTGCTCAGCAGGGCGACCGCGCAAATCAGCCCCAGCATTTT
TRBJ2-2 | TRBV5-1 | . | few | CASSTTENTGELFF | TGCGCCAGCAGCACAACAGAGAACACCGGGGAGCTGTTTTTT
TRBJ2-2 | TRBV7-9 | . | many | CASSLRGRSTGELFF | TGTGCCAGCAGCTTACGTGGGCGAAGCACCGGGGAGCTGTTTTTT
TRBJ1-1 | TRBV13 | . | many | CASSPPRATEAFF | TGTGCCAGCAGCCCGCCTAGGGCCACTGAAGCTTTCTTT
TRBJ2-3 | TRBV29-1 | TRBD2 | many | CSVDPIGSSGRISTDTQYF | TGCAGCGTTGACCCGATAGGGAGTAGCGGGAGAATAAGCACAGATACGCAGTATTTT
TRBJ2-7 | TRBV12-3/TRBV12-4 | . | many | CASSIGQIYEQYF | TGTGCCAGCAGTATCGGACAGATCTACGAGCAGTACTTC
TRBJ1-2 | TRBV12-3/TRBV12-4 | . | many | CASSPPAGRGYTF | TGTGCCAGCAGTCCCCCCGCAGGGCGTGGCTACACCTTC
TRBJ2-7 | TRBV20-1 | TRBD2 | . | CSALRTSGYEQYF | TGCAGTGCCCTCAGGACTAGCGGCTACGAGCAGTACTTC
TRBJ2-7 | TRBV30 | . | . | CAFLPGASYEQYF | TGTGCCTTCCTTCCCGGGGCCTCCTACGAGCAGTACTTC
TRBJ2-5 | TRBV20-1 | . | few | CSAIQETQYF | TGCAGTGCTATCCAAGAGACCCAGTACTTC
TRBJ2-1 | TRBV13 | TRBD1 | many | CATNRGGTGGREQFF | TGTGCCACCAATAGAGGCGGGACAGGGGGCCGTGAGCAGTTCTTC
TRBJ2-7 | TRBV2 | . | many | CASISAGYEQYF | TGTGCCAGCATTTCGGCCGGCTACGAGCAGTACTTC
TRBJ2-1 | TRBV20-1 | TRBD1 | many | CSARDRQGQFF | TGCAGTGCTAGAGACCGACAGGGACAGTTCTTC
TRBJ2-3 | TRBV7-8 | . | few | CASSLVGGLERDTQYF | TGTGCCAGCAGCTTAGTTGGGGGGCTGGAACGAGATACGCAGTATTTT